This passage covers 18 T cell receptor beta chains from one sample sequenced in a study of T cells after yellow fever vaccination. One entry per CDR3 protein, called by TCRdb with MiXCR from the 5' RACE reads. The repertoire includes 450,000 to 550,000 distinct CDR3 sequences, 15% to 20% of them detected once, and roughly an eighth sits in the top ten. This sample comprised PBMCs, obtained 15 days after the yellow fever booster vaccination. All receptors come from a man in his thirties or forties who received the YFV17D yellow fever vaccine.

This clonotype was detected many times. The J gene is TRBJ2-1, the V gene TRBV6-5; TRBD2 aligns across 10 bases. The J segment lost 7 bases and the V segment lost 5 bases, leaving 8 bases of the junction unmatched. This CDR3 spans 15 amino acids. Per the germline V gene, CDR1 is MNHEY and CDR2 is SVGAGI. The CDR3 DNA sequence: TGTGCCAGCAGTACTCTGACTAGCGGGTATAATGAGCAGTTCTTC. It is translated as CASSTLTSGYNEQFF.

The chain links TRBV19 to TRBJ2-3; unclear D gene. The CDR3 contains 14 residues. V lost 4 bases and J lost 2, with 10 bases in between. Germline V gene sequence: CDR1 LNHDA, CDR2 SQIVND (reference sequence). The CDR3 is CASSRADATDTQYF. In nucleotides, the CDR3 is TGTGCCAGTAGTAGGGCGGACGCCACAGATACGCAGTATTTT.

This clonotype was found a few times. The rearrangement uses TRBV7-2 and TRBJ2-5; TRBD1 agrees at 7 bases. V shed 2 bases and J 4 bases; nucleotides not matched to a gene: 1. This CDR3 has 13 amino acids. The germline CDR1 and CDR2 sequences are SGHTA and FQGNSA. The chain's CDR3 is CASSLWDRETQYF. The CDR3 DNA reads as TGTGCCAGCAGCTTATGGGACAGAGAGACCCAGTACTTC.

V and J are TRBV9 and TRBJ2-1; 8 bases fit TRBD1. Unmatched junction bases numbered 11, after V lost 3 bases and J lost 6 bases. Germline CDR1 and CDR2: SGDLS and YYNGEE. This CDR3 has 16 residues. The CDR3 DNA reads as TGTGCCAGCAGCGAATCCCCCGGGACAGGAAGCAATGAGCAGTTCTTC. Translating gives CASSESPGTGSNEQFF.

V is TRBV30 and J is TRBJ2-3; TRBD2 might be the D (6 bases). V lost 2 bases and J 8 bases, leaving 14 bases between the germline ends. Germline V gene data show CDR1 as GTSNPN and CDR2 as SVGIG (reference sequence). The CDR3 sequence is 13 residues long. The CDR3 DNA is TGTGCCTGGAGTACGACGCGGGATAGTACGCAGTATTTT. Translating it yields CAWSTTRDSTQYF.

The rearrangement joins TRBV7-9 to TRBJ2-7; the match to TRBD1 covers 8 bases. Germline-derived CDR1 and CDR2 are SEHNR and FQNEAQ (reference sequence). The CDR3 has 13 residues. The V and J ends lost 5 bases and 4 bases, in that order; junction bases with no gene match: 4. CDR3 protein: CASSGDRLYEQYF. The CDR3 region has the DNA TGTGCCAGCAGCGGGGACAGGTTATACGAGCAGTACTTC.

This clonotype was seen only a few times. The chain couples TRBV25-1 to TRBJ1-4; possibly TRBD1 for D (5 bases). The V end was cut by 4 bases, the J end by 5 bases, with 23 bases between. The CDR3 runs to 18 residues. The germline V gene has CDR1 MGHDK and CDR2 SYGVNS. This CDR3 is CASSVRTTSGKGNEKLFF. The DNA of the CDR3 is TGTGCCAGCAGTGTTAGAACGACCTCCGGGAAGGGGAATGAAAAACTGTTTTTT.

This clonotype was detected once. V is TRBV20-1 and J is TRBJ2-2, with TRBD2 matching 10 bases. The junction had 10 bases not matched to a gene; V was cut back by 5 bases and J by 7 bases. This CDR3 is 15 amino acids long. Germline CDR1 reads DFQATT; CDR2 reads SNEGSKA (reference sequence). The CDR3 sequence: CSARSGTSEFGELFF. The DNA for the CDR3 is TGCAGTGCTCGATCCGGGACTAGCGAGTTCGGGGAGCTGTTTTTT.

The chain combines TRBV20-1 with TRBJ2-7, with 7 bases lining up with TRBD2. CDR3 length: 14 amino acids. With 6 bases clipped from V and 5 bases from J, the junction kept 13 bases outside the gene matches. Per the germline V gene, CDR1 is DFQATT and CDR2 is SNEGSKA (reference sequence). The CDR3 protein is CSALRGGRLHEQYF. The DNA of the CDR3 is TGCAGTGCACTCAGAGGCGGGAGACTCCACGAGCAGTACTTC.

This clonotype was picked up a small number of times. The gene calls are TRBV3-1 and TRBJ2-7, with a tentative D call TRBD1 (7 bases). The CDR3 length is 15 residues. The germline V gene has CDR1 LGHDT and CDR2 YNNKEL (reference sequence). V lost 2 bases to trimming and J lost 2 bases, with 13 bases between them. The CDR3 region has the DNA TGTGCCAGCAGCCAACCAGGGGGGCCCACCTACGAGCAGTACTTC. Its protein product is CASSQPGGPTYEQYF.

Of note for this clonotype: One end of the junction fails to match germline, which may point to a read error. The chain is built from TRBV7-7 and TRBJ2-2; no reliable D call. Germline V lookup: CDR1 SSHAT, CDR2 FNYEAQ (reference sequence). The CDR3 extends over 15 amino acids. The CDR3 is CASSLTPGGPGELFF. The DNA for the CDR3 is TGTGCTAGCAGCTTGACCCCCGGTGGACCCGGGGAGCTGTTTTTT.

The gene calls are TRBV7-8 and TRBJ2-1; D might be TRBD1 (5 bases). CDR3 length equals 16 residues. Germline V CDR1 and CDR2: SGHVS, FQNEAQ. With 3 bases removed from V and 7 bases from J, the gap between germline ends came to 19 bases. The CDR3 region has the DNA TGTGCCAGCAGCTTTGGGTCTAGGGGCTCGCTAAATGAGCAGTTCTTC. This encodes CASSFGSRGSLNEQFF.

This clonotype was seen a few times. The chain recombines TRBV10-3 with TRBJ1-1; D is undetermined. This CDR3 has 14 amino acids. Germline CDR1 ENHRY, CDR2 SYGVKD. Trimming cost V 5 bases and J 1 base, with 11 bases left between them. CDR3 loop: CAISSNGQNTEAFF. CDR3 bases: TGTGCCATCAGTTCCAACGGCCAGAACACTGAAGCTTTCTTT.

This chain links TRBV28 with TRBJ2-3; D is tentatively TRBD1 or TRBD2 (7 bases each). The CDR3 consists of 13 residues. Trimming took 3 bases from V and 6 from J, leaving 10 bases between them. Germline CDR1 reads MDHEN; CDR2 reads SYDVKM. For the CDR3, the DNA is TGTGCCAGCAGTTTCCAGGGGGGGGATACGCAGTATTTT. Protein product: CASSFQGGDTQYF.

This rearrangement joins TRBV20-1 to TRBJ2-1, with TRBD2 matching over 8 bases. Germline CDR1 and CDR2: DFQATT and SNEGSKA (reference sequence). This CDR3 has 13 residues. With 6 bases clipped from V and 7 bases from J, the junction kept 8 bases outside the gene matches. For the CDR3, the DNA is TGCAGTGCCCCGGGACTAGTTAAGAATGAGCAGTTCTTC. It specifies CSAPGLVKNEQFF.

This clonotype has a handful of counts. The chain uses TRBV5-4 and TRBJ2-5, with TRBD2 identical over 10 bases. Germline V gene data show CDR1 as SGHNT and CDR2 as YYREEE (reference sequence). This CDR3 has 16 amino acids. The V and J ends lost 0 bases and 0 bases, in that order; junction bases with no gene match: 2. CDR3 protein: CASSLDLAGDQETQYF. DNA of the CDR3: TGTGCCAGCAGCTTGGATCTAGCGGGAGACCAAGAGACCCAGTACTTC.

This chain uses TRBV3-1 with TRBJ2-5; D remains unclear. V shed 2 bases and J shed 2 bases, with 3 bases lying between them. This CDR3 is built from 12 residues. Per the germline V gene, CDR1 is LGHDT and CDR2 is YNNKEL (reference sequence). This chain's CDR3 is CASSQLQETQYF. CDR3 nucleotides: TGTGCCAGCAGCCAATTACAAGAGACCCAGTACTTC.

This clonotype has just one count. This chain links TRBV9 with TRBJ2-1; TRBD2 matches 9 bases. Germline assignment: CDR1 SGDLS and CDR2 YYNGEE. With 0 bases clipped from V and 6 bases from J, the junction kept 7 bases outside the gene matches. The CDR3 has 16 residues. CDR3 protein: CASSVGHSGSRNEQFF. The CDR3 coding sequence is TGTGCCAGCAGCGTAGGTCATAGCGGGAGCCGCAATGAGCAGTTCTTC. Using reference TRBV9 and TRBJ2-1 for the parts outside the CDR3, the full variable domain is DSGVTQTPKHLITATGQRVTLRCSPRSGDLSVYWYQQSLDQGLQFLIQYYNGEERAKGNILERFSAQQFPDLHSELNLSSLELGDSALYFCASSVGHSGSRNEQFFGPGTRLTVL.